This TCR beta chain came from a study of tissue T cells after allogeneic stem cell transplantation. A note on this clone: Its antigen is unidentified. Mouse gene names and germline throughout. The read finishes 1 residue shy of the CDR3 end, and the germline J gene is used to complete it.

This CDR3 has 14 residues. Per germline, CDR1 KGHTA and CDR2 FQNQQP. Regarding time point: mouse harvest day 7 after allogeneic transplant. The graft held 10^6 splenic CD5+ T cells and 10^7 T-cell-depleted bone marrow cells. General study results and limits: Tissue-detected TCR repertoire was only partly captured by blood and spleen T cells. This small cohort was clinically heterogeneous, and sampling depth was a limitation.

Sequencing used immunoSEQ multiplex PCR; TCRdb keeps in-frame clones, though not all of them. The table includes about 6,600 clones, about 45% detected once. Sequences were obtained from lymph node tissue. The receptor comes from a female BALB/c mouse given C57BL/6 T cells with graft-versus-host disease after an allogeneic hematopoietic cell transplant. This chain uses TRBV23 with TRBJ2-5; TRBD2, the table's D call, was not compared with the DNA. The CDR3 here is CSSSQSNWGDTQYF. The covered CDR3 bases are TGCTCCAGCAGTCAATCGAACTGGGGAGACACCCAGTAC.